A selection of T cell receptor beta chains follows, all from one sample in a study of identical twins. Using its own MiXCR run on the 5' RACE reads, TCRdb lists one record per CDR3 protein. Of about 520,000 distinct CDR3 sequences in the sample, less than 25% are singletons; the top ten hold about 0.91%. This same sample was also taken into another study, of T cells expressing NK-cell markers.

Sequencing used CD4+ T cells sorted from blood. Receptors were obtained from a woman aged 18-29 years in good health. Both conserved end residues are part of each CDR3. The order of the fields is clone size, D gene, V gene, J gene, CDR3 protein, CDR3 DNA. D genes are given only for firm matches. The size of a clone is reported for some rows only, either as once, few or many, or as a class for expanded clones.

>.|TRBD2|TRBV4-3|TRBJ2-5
CASSQRLAKQETQYF
TGCGCCAGCAGCCAGCGACTAGCGAAACAAGAGACCCAGTACTTC
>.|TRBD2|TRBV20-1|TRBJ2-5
CSARPAGIVETQYF
TGCAGTGCTAGACCAGCGGGGATAGTAGAGACCCAGTACTTC
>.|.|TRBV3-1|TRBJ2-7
CASSRSYGEWDYEQYF
TGTGCCAGCAGCCGGTCTTACGGTGAATGGGACTACGAGCAGTACTTC
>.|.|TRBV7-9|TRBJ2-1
CASSPRQKRANEQFF
TGTGCCAGCAGCCCACGACAGAAAAGGGCCAATGAGCAGTTCTTC
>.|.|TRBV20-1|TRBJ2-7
CSARARDGQAYEQYF
TGCAGTGCTAGAGCTCGGGACGGCCAGGCCTACGAGCAGTACTTC
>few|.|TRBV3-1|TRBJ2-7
CASSLHSEQYF
TGTGCCAGCAGCCTTCACAGCGAGCAGTACTTC
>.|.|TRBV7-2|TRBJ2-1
CASSLARTKGVF
TGTGCCAGCAGCTTAGCTCGGACAAAGGGGGTCTTC
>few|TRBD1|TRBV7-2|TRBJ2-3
CASSLAFTGERTDTQYF
TGTGCCAGCAGCTTAGCGTTTACAGGGGAACGCACAGATACGCAGTATTTT
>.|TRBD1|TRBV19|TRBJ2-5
CASSPRDRLYQETQYF
TGTGCCAGTAGCCCCAGGGACAGACTGTACCAAGAGACCCAGTACTTC
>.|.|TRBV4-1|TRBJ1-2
CASSQVDTWTAFYGYTF
TGCGCCAGCAGCCAAGTTGATACTTGGACAGCCTTCTATGGCTACACCTTC
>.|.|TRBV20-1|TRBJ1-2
CSSYRLGYGYTF
TGCAGTTCGTATCGTTTGGGCTATGGCTACACCTTC
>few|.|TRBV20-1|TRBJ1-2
CSARDRENYGYTF
TGCAGTGCTAGAGACAGGGAGAACTATGGCTACACCTTC
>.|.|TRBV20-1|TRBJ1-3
CSARRQASGNTIYF
TGCAGTGCTAGAAGACAGGCCTCTGGAAACACCATATATTTT
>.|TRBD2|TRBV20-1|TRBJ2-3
CSASSLAGRGTDTQYF
TGCAGTGCTAGCTCCTTAGCGGGAAGGGGCACAGATACGCAGTATTTT
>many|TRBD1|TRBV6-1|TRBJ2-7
CASSRGQASYEQYF
TGTGCCAGCAGTCGGGGACAGGCGTCCTACGAGCAGTACTTC
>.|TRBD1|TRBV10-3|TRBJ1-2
CAISESSTGGNYGYTF
TGTGCCATCAGTGAGTCGTCGACAGGGGGTAACTATGGCTACACCTTC
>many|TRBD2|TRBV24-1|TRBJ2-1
CATAASGLASSYNEQFF
TGTGCCACCGCGGCCTCGGGACTAGCTAGCTCCTACAATGAGCAGTTCTTC
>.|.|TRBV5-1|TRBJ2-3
CASFLGQGTDTQYF
TGCGCCAGCTTCCTCGGGCAGGGTACAGATACGCAGTATTTT
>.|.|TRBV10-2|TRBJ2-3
CATFSVERRDTQYF
TGCGCCACCTTCTCGGTAGAGCGGCGAGATACGCAGTATTTT
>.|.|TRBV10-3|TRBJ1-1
CAVRGDQNTEAFF
TGTGCCGTACGAGGGGACCAGAACACTGAAGCTTTCTTT
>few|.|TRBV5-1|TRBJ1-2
CASSREGNYGYTF
TGCGCCAGCAGCCGCGAGGGGAACTATGGCTACACCTTC
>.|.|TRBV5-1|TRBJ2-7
CASSQDLIRGDEQYF
TGCGCCAGCAGCCAAGATTTAATCAGGGGGGACGAGCAGTACTTC
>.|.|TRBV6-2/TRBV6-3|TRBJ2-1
CASSRGYREQFF
TGTGCCAGCAGCCGAGGGTACCGCGAGCAGTTCTTC
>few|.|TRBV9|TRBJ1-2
CASSPRDAGRYGYTF
TGTGCCAGCAGCCCCAGAGACGCAGGACGCTATGGCTACACCTTC
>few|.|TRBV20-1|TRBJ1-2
CSAKGSGGWNGYTF
TGCAGTGCTAAGGGGTCGGGGGGATGGAATGGCTACACCTTC
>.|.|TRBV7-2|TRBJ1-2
CASRSTGTANYGYTF
TGTGCCAGCAGATCGACCGGGACGGCAAACTATGGCTACACCTTC
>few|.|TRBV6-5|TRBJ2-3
CASSYSKQDTQYF
TGTGCCAGCAGTTACTCGAAACAAGATACGCAGTATTTT
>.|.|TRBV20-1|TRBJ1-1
CSAPLGGGYTEAFF
TGCAGTGCTCCCCTCGGAGGGGGGTACACTGAAGCTTTCTTT
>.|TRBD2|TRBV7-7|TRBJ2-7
CASSKLAPTSYERHF
TGTGCCAGCAGCAAACTAGCGCCAACTTCCTACGAGCGGCACTTC
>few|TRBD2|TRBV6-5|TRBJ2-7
CASSYSIKASGRHSYEQYF
TGTGCCAGCAGTTACTCGATTAAGGCTAGCGGGAGGCACTCCTACGAGCAGTACTTC
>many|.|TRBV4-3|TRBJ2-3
CASSQSPADTQYF
TGCGCCAGCAGCCAGTCCCCCGCAGATACGCAGTATTTT
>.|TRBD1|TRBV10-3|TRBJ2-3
CAIRWGQGPRGGRDTQYF
TGTGCCATCAGATGGGGACAGGGGCCTCGTGGGGGTAGGGATACGCAGTATTTT